The 30 T cell receptor beta chains in this list originate from one sample, sequenced in a study of cytotoxic CD8 clonotypes in ibrutinib-treated CLL. The method was immunoSEQ multiplex PCR; TCRdb's version includes in-frame clones alone and lacks a portion of them. There are approximately 210,000 clones in the sample; around three quarters occur only once, and 13% lies in the top ten. This sample comprised PBMCs, obtained after 24 months of ibrutinib treatment. All receptors come from a human donor with chronic lymphocytic leukemia.

This clone was counted only a few times. The same CDR3 can be traced to other DNA sequences in this sample. The V call is TRBV7-3, the J call TRBJ2-5; 11 positions match TRBD1. Germline assignment: CDR1 SGHTA and CDR2 FQGTGA. This CDR3 is built from 15 residues. V trimming: 5 bases; J trimming: 4 bases; junction bases outside the gene matches: 6. The CDR3 DNA sequence: TGTGCCAGCAGCCTGACCGGGACAGGGGGAGAGACCCAGTACTTC. Its protein is CASSLTGTGGETQYF.

J is TRBJ2-3 and V is TRBV29-1; 8 nucleotides align to TRBD1. The J segment lost 5 bases and the V segment lost 3 bases, leaving 13 bases of the junction unmatched. This CDR3 has 16 amino acids. CDR1 and CDR2 (germline): SQVTM, ANQGSEA. The CDR3 sequence: CSVDKGQGAIGDTQYF. The CDR3 DNA is TGCAGCGTTGATAAAGGCCAGGGGGCGATTGGAGATACGCAGTATTTT.

This chain connects TRBV10-3 to TRBJ2-2; D might be TRBD1 or TRBD2, each matching 5 bases. The CDR3 consists of 13 residues. The V end lost 11 bases, the J end lost 0 bases, and 10 bases lay between the germline ends. The V gene's germline CDR1 is ENHRY and CDR2 SYGVKD. CDR3 residues: CAVRDPNTGELFF. The CDR3 DNA reads as TGTGCCGTCCGGGACCCGAACACCGGGGAGCTGTTTTTT.

This CDR3 reads CASSFLGAGNIQYF. The CDR3 DNA is TGTGCCAGCAGTTTTCTGGGGGCGGGGAACATTCAGTACTTC. The rearrangement joins TRBV27 to TRBJ2-4, with D possibly being TRBD1 or TRBD2 (6 bases each). Trimming left V 3 bases short and J 7 bases short, with 13 bases between. CDR3 length equals 14 residues. Germline V gene sequence: CDR1 MNHEY, CDR2 SMNVEV (reference sequence).

The V and J genes are TRBV27 and TRBJ2-1; 8 positions match TRBD2. Trimming removed 4 bases from V and 6 bases from J; junction bases left unmatched: 5. CDR3 size: 14 residues. Germline values: CDR1 MNHEY, CDR2 SMNVEV (reference sequence). The CDR3 DNA reads as TGTGCCAGCAGTTCAGGGACTAGTGTCAATGAGCAGTTCTTC. Its translation is CASSSGTSVNEQFF.

V is TRBV14 and J is TRBJ2-3, with a weak D call TRBD2 (6 bases). This CDR3 has 15 amino acids. V gave up 1 base and J gave up 1 base, with 9 bases separating them. The germline V gene has CDR1 SGHDN and CDR2 FVKESK. CDR3 sequence: CASSQVASGTDTQYF. For the CDR3, the DNA is TGTGCCAGCAGCCAAGTGGCTAGCGGCACAGATACGCAGTATTTT. Variable domain in full (rest from reference TRBV14 and TRBJ2-3): EAGVTQFPSHSVIEKGQTVTLRCDPISGHDNLYWYRRVMGKEIKFLLHFVKESKQDESGMPNNRFLAERTGGTYSTLKVQPAELEDSGVYFCASSQVASGTDTQYFGPGTRLTVL.

This clone was observed a handful of times. V and J are TRBV5-8 and TRBJ1-2; D possibly corresponds to TRBD1 (6 bases). This CDR3 comprises 14 residues. Germline assignment: CDR1 SGHTS and CDR2 YDEGEE. Trimming removed 1 base at V and 4 bases at J, with 11 bases between. CDR3 region: CASSLIGRGYGYTF. CDR3 in DNA: TGTGCCAGCAGCTTGATCGGCAGGGGCTATGGCTACACCTTC.

This chain uses TRBV2 with TRBJ1-1; possibly TRBD1 for D (5 bases). Trimming took 4 bases from V and 3 from J, leaving 9 bases between them. The CDR3 spans 13 residues. Looked up from germline, CDR1 is SNHLY and CDR2 is FYNNEI. The DNA of the CDR3 is TGTGCCAGCAGTGGGGGGGAACACACTGAAGCTTTCTTT. This encodes CASSGGEHTEAFF.

The chain couples TRBV27 to TRBJ2-7, with TRBD1 as a possible D gene (6 bases). There are 14 residues in the CDR3. Germline lookup yields CDR1 MNHEY and CDR2 SMNVEV (reference sequence). The V gene lost 6 bases and the J gene lost 4 bases, with 16 bases spanning the gap. CDR3 region: CASSRTEGVYEQYF. CDR3 nucleotides: TGTGCCAGCAGCCGCACCGAGGGGGTATACGAGCAGTACTTC.

V gene TRBV19 combines with J gene TRBJ2-4; D might be TRBD2 (5 bases). CDR1 and CDR2 (germline): LNHDA, SQIVND (reference sequence). V was trimmed by 3 bases and J by 0 bases, leaving 9 bases between them. There are 15 residues in the CDR3. CDR3 sequence (DNA): TGTGCCAGTAGTATGCTGGGAGTAGCCAAAAACATTCAGTACTTC. Protein product: CASSMLGVAKNIQYF.

The chain carries TRBV10-3 and TRBJ2-4; 15 bases are shared with TRBD2. Per germline, CDR1 ENHRY and CDR2 SYGVKD. J gave up 3 bases and V 11 bases, and 11 bases lay outside the gene matches. The CDR3 length is 17 residues. CDR3 loop: CAFRTSGRARVKNIQYF. Here the CDR3 DNA reads TGTGCCTTCCGGACTAGCGGGAGGGCCCGGGTCAAAAACATTCAGTACTTC.

This clone was seen only a few times. The chain employs TRBV4-2 and TRBJ1-2, with D hard to call. The CDR3 has 11 amino acids. CDR1 LGHNA and CDR2 YNFKEQ come from the germline V gene. V dropped 0 bases and J dropped 7 bases, with 3 bases sitting between them. DNA for the CDR3: TGTGCCAGCAGCCAAGACGCTGGCTACACCTTC. Its protein is CASSQDAGYTF.

There are a few counts of this clone. This chain joins TRBV7-6 and TRBJ2-1, with 11 positions matching TRBD2. The junction had 5 bases not matched to a gene; V was cut back by 0 bases and J by 7 bases. The CDR3 is 16 amino acids. Germline values: CDR1 SGHVS, CDR2 FNYEAQ. CDR3 region: CASSLALAGAKNEQFF. DNA of the CDR3: TGTGCCAGCAGCTTAGCACTAGCGGGAGCGAAAAATGAGCAGTTCTTC.

The rearrangement links TRBV2 to TRBJ1-4, with 10 bases identical to TRBD1. Germline assignment: CDR1 SNHLY and CDR2 FYNNEI. The trim removed 8 bases at V and 7 bases at J, leaving 16 bases unmatched. CDR3 length equals 17 residues. The chain's CDR3 is CASSKVRIGTGVEKLFF. CDR3 DNA: TGTGCCAGCTCAAAGGTCAGGATCGGGACAGGGGTTGAAAAACTGTTTTTT.

The chain combines TRBV29-1 with TRBJ1-2; TRBD1 aligns across 8 bases. Per the germline V gene, CDR1 is SQVTM and CDR2 is ANQGSEA. The ends lost 1 base at V and 0 bases at J; junction bases unmatched: 7. The CDR3 loop spans 16 amino acids. The CDR3 region has the DNA TGCAGCGTTGAAGGCGTGGACAGGGATACTAACTATGGCTACACCTTC. This sequence encodes CSVEGVDRDTNYGYTF.

The chain couples TRBV7-2 to TRBJ2-4, with 7 nucleotides matching TRBD1. CDR1 SGHTA and CDR2 FQGNSA come from the germline V gene. CDR3 length: 18 residues. Trimming took 1 base from V and 0 from J; bases not matched to a gene: 9. As DNA, the CDR3 is TGTGCCAGCAGCTTAGGGGACAGCAAGTTTCTAGCCAAAAACATTCAGTACTTC. Amino acids: CASSLGDSKFLAKNIQYF.

This clone turned up a few times. The chain links TRBV18 to TRBJ2-7, with D possibly being TRBD1 (6 bases). The CDR3 is 16 amino acids. Trimming cost V 2 bases and J 5 bases, with 19 bases left between them. Germline assignment: CDR1 KGHSH and CDR2 LQKENI. CDR3 nucleotides: TGTGCCAGCTCACCAAGGTTATTCCAGGGGAACGACGAGCAGTACTTC. This codes for CASSPRLFQGNDEQYF.

This chain uses TRBV4-2 with TRBJ2-7; 11 bases match TRBD2. The CDR3 has 15 amino acids. CDR1 is LGHNA, CDR2 YNFKEQ, per germline. J was trimmed by 3 bases and V by 2 bases; bases with no gene match: 3. Written as DNA, the CDR3 is TGTGCCAGCAGCCAACCGGGGACTAGCGGCTACGAGCAGTACTTC. Its protein is CASSQPGTSGYEQYF.

The chain recombines TRBV4-3 with TRBJ2-5; no clear D gene. Germline V lookup: CDR1 LGHNA, CDR2 YSLEER. Trimming took 5 bases from V and 4 from J, leaving 17 bases between them. The CDR3 loop spans 15 amino acids. The DNA for the CDR3 is TGCGCCAGCAGCAAAAGGTTCCGGGTCGCAGAGACCCAGTACTTC. Translated: CASSKRFRVAETQYF.

J is TRBJ1-2 and V is TRBV11-2; weak D call: TRBD1 (6 bases). Trimming shortened V by 1 base and J by 1 base, and 7 bases separated the two germline ends. The CDR3 runs 14 residues. Germline V CDR1 and CDR2: SGHAT, FQNNGV. In nucleotides, the CDR3 is TGTGCCAGCAGCTTAGCAGGGGATAACTATGGCTACACCTTC. Protein product: CASSLAGDNYGYTF. Looking up the rest from reference TRBV11-2 and TRBJ1-2 gives the full variable domain: EAGVAQSPRYKIIEKRQSVAFWCNPISGHATLYWYQQILGQGPKLLIQFQNNGVVDDSQLPKDRFSAERLKGVDSTLKIQPAKLEDSAVYLCASSLAGDNYGYTFGSGTRLTVV.

The chain couples TRBV4-3 to TRBJ1-1; D may be TRBD1 (5 bases). V gave up 0 bases and J gave up 7 bases, with 12 bases separating them. This CDR3 comprises 14 residues. Germline CDR1 reads LGHNA; CDR2 reads YSLEER. The CDR3 loop is CASSQDPGIGEAFF. The CDR3 region has the DNA TGCGCCAGCAGCCAAGATCCAGGGATCGGTGAAGCTTTCTTT.

This clone was seen a handful of times. The V gene is TRBV5-4, the J gene TRBJ2-1; 7 nucleotides align to TRBD2. Germline CDR1 reads SGHNT; CDR2 reads YYREEE (reference sequence). V shed 0 bases and J 3 bases; nucleotides not matched to a gene: 6. CDR3 size: 16 residues. The CDR3 DNA sequence: TGTGCCAGCAGCTTGGGGGCGGGAGCGGTCTACAATGAGCAGTTCTTC. Translating it yields CASSLGAGAVYNEQFF.

The chain joins TRBV5-1 to TRBJ1-5; D is possibly TRBD1 (6 bases). The ends were cut back, 2 bases at V and 6 bases at J, with 12 bases in the middle. The CDR3 totals 14 residues. Germline V gene sequence: CDR1 SGHRS, CDR2 YFSETQ. Here the CDR3 DNA reads TGCGCCAGCAGCTTACAGGGATCCGGTCAGCCCCAGCATTTT. This codes for CASSLQGSGQPQHF.

The chain uses TRBV28 and TRBJ2-1, with TRBD2 matching 8 bases. The CDR3 spans 14 residues. Germline CDR1 is MDHEN and CDR2 is SYDVKM. Unmatched junction bases numbered 9, after V lost 6 bases and J lost 8 bases. Here the CDR3 DNA reads TGTGCCAGCAGACCGGGACTAGGATTCCATGAGCAGTTCTTC. Translating gives CASRPGLGFHEQFF. Complete variable domain (other parts from reference TRBV28 and TRBJ2-1): DVKVTQSSRYLVKRTGEKVFLECVQDMDHENMFWYRQDPGLGLRLIYFSYDVKMKEKGDIPEGYSVSREKKERFSLILESASTNQTSMYLCASRPGLGFHEQFFGPGTRLTVL.

The chain employs TRBV7-9 and TRBJ2-5, with TRBD1 matching over 7 bases. V was clipped by 5 bases and J by 5 bases; unmatched bases: 5. This CDR3 contains 13 residues. CDR1 and CDR2 from the germline V gene are SEHNR and FQNEAQ (reference sequence). The CDR3 region has the DNA TGTGCCAGCAGCCCACAGGGGCCGGAGACCCAGTACTTC. Its protein is CASSPQGPETQYF.

The chain joins TRBV29-1 to TRBJ2-1; D could derive from TRBD1 or TRBD2 (5 bases each). From germline, CDR1 is SQVTM and CDR2 ANQGSEA. V lost 4 bases to trimming and J lost 2 bases, with 12 bases between them. The CDR3 contains 14 residues. The CDR3 sequence: CSVGPMGAYNEQFF. CDR3 coding DNA: TGCAGCGTTGGTCCAATGGGGGCCTACAATGAGCAGTTCTTC.

V gene TRBV7-8 combines with J gene TRBJ1-3, with D uncertain. The V gene's germline CDR1 is SGHVS and CDR2 FQNEAQ. Trimming removed 5 bases from V and 4 bases from J, with 12 bases in between. The CDR3 is 14 residues long. CDR3 amino acids: CASSARGAGNTIYF. In nucleotides, the CDR3 is TGTGCCAGCAGCGCCCGGGGTGCCGGAAACACCATATATTTT.

This rearrangement joins TRBV11-1 to TRBJ2-7; 11 bases line up with TRBD1. The CDR3 totals 14 residues. Looked up from germline, CDR1 is SGHAT and CDR2 is FQDESV (reference sequence). Germline trimming cut 3 bases from V and 7 bases from J; bases unmatched to any gene: 5. The DNA of the CDR3 is TGTGCCAGCAGCTTTGGACAGGGGGCGAGAGAGCAGTACTTC. The encoded protein is CASSFGQGAREQYF.

The chain employs TRBV12-2 and TRBJ2-1; the table calls TRBD2, which could not be checked here. TRBV12-2 is flagged as a pseudogene. This CDR3 has 21 amino acids. The DNA of the CDR3 is TGTGCAAGTCGCTTAGGGGAGGGGACTAGCGGGGCCTTAGTGGGTTACAATGAGCAGTTCTTC. Translating it yields CASRLGEGTSGALVGYNEQFF.

V and J are TRBV5-1 and TRBJ2-2, with D perhaps matching TRBD1 (6 bases). V was clipped by 4 bases and J by 1 base, with 11 bases between them. The germline gives CDR1 SGHRS, CDR2 YFSETQ. The CDR3 spans 15 residues. CDR3 coding DNA: TGCGCCAGCAGCCAGGGACAAAAGAACACCGGGGAGCTGTTTTTT. This codes for CASSQGQKNTGELFF.